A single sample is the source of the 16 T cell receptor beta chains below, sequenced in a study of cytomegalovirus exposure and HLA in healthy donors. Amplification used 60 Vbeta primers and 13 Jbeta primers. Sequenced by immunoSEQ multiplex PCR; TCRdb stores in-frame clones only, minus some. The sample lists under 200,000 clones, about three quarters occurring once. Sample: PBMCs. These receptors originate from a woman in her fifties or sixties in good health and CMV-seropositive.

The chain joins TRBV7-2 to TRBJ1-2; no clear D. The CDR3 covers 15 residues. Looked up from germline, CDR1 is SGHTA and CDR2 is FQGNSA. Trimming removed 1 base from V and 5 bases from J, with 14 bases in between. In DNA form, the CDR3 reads TGTGCCAGCAGCTTAGATTGGTTTTCTAGTTATGGCTACACCTTC. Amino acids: CASSLDWFSSYGYTF.

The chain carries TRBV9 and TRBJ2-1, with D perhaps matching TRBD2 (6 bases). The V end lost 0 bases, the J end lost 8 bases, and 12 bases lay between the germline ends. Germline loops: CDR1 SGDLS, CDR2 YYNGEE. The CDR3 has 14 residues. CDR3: CASSVVSGGDEQFF. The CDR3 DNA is TGTGCCAGCAGCGTAGTTTCGGGCGGGGATGAGCAGTTCTTC.

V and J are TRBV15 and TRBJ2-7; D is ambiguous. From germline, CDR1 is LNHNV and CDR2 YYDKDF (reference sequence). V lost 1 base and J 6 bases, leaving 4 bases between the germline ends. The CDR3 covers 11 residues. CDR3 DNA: TGTGCCACCAGCAGAGGTAGCGAGCAGTACTTC. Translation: CATSRGSEQYF.

The CDR3 reads CAWSRSGRTVLGELFF. The CDR3 DNA is TGTGCCTGGAGTCGCAGCGGGCGGACCGTTCTCGGGGAGCTGTTTTTT. The genes are TRBV30 and TRBJ2-2; D perhaps matches TRBD2 (6 bases). Germline V CDR1 and CDR2: GTSNPN, SVGIG (reference sequence). The ends were cut back, 2 bases at V and 7 bases at J, with 20 bases in the middle. The CDR3 loop spans 16 amino acids.

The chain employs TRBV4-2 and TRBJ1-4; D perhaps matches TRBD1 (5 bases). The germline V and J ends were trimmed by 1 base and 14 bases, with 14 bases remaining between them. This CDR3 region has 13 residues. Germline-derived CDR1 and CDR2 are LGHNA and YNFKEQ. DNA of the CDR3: TGTGCCAGCAGCCAAGGGGGGGGGTTCTGGCTGTTTTTT. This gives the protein CASSQGGGFWLFF.

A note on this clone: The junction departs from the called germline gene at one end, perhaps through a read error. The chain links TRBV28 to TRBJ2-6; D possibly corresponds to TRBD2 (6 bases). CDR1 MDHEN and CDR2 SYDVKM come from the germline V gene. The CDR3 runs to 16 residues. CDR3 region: CASSLLAGTGANGLTF. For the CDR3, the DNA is TGTGCCAGCAGTTTATTGGCAGGGACTGGGGCCAACGGCCTGACTTTC.

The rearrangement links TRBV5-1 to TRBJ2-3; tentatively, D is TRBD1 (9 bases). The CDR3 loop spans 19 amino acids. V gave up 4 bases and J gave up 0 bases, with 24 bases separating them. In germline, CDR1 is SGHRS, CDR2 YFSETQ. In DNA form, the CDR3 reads TGCGCCAGCAGCCATGGGGACAGGGCACTAGCGGCTAGCACAGATACGCAGTATTTT. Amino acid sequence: CASSHGDRALAASTDTQYF.

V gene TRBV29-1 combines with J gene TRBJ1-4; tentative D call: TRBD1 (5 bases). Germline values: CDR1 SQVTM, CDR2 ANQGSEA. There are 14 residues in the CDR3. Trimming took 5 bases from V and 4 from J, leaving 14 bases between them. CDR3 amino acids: CSVNSRGGNEKLFF. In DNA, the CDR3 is TGCAGCGTTAATTCAAGGGGAGGTAATGAAAAACTGTTTTTT. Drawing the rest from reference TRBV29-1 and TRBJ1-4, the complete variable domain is SAVISQKPSRDICQRGTSLTIQCQVDSQVTMMFWYRQQPGQSLTLIATANQGSEATYESGFVIDKFPISRPNLTFSTLTVSNMSPEDSSIYLCSVNSRGGNEKLFFGSGTQLSVL.

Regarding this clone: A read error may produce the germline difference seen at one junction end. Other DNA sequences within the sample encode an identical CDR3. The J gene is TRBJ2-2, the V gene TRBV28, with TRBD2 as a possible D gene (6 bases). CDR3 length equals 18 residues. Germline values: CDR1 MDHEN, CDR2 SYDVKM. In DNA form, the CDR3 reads TGTGCTAGCACCCACGCGTGGGAGTTAGCGGCCAATACCGGGGAGCTGTTTTTT. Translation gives CASTHAWELAANTGELFF.

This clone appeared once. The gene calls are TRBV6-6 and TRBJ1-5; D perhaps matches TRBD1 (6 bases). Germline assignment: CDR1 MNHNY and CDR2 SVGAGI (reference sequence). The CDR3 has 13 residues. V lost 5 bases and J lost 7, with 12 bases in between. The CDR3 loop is CASSITGSQPQHF. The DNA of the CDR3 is TGTGCCAGCAGTATTACAGGGAGCCAGCCCCAGCATTTT.

The CDR3 protein is CASSPPNQPQHF. The CDR3, as DNA: TGTGCCAGCAGTCCCCCAAATCAGCCCCAGCATTTT. The rearrangement uses TRBV28 and TRBJ1-5; D gene uncertain. The V gene's germline CDR1 is MDHEN and CDR2 SYDVKM. V was trimmed by 5 bases and J by 4 bases, leaving 6 bases between them. The CDR3 covers 12 residues. The full variable domain, its missing parts supplied by reference TRBV28 and TRBJ1-5, is DVKVTQSSRYLVKRTGEKVFLECVQDMDHENMFWYRQDPGLGLRLIYFSYDVKMKEKGDIPEGYSVSREKKERFSLILESASTNQTSMYLCASSPPNQPQHFGDGTRLSIL.

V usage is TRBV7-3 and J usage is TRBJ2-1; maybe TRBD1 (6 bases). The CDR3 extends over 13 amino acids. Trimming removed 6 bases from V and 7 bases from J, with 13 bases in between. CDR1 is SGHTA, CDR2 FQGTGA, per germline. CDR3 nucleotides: TGTGCCAGCAGTCATAACAGGGAAAATGAGCAGTTCTTC. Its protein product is CASSHNRENEQFF.

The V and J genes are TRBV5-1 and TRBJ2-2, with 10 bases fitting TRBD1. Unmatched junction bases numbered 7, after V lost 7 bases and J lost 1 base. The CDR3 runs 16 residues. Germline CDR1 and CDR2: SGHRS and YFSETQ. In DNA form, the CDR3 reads TGCGCCAGCGCCCCCGGGACAGGGGAGAACACCGGGGAGCTGTTTTTT. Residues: CASAPGTGENTGELFF.

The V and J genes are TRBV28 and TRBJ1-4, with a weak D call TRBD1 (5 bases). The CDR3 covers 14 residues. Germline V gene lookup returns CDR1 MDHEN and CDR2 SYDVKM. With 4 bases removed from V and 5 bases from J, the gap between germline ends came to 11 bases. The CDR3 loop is CASSSLGGNEKLFF. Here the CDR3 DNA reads TGTGCCAGCAGTTCCTTGGGGGGGAATGAAAAACTGTTTTTT.

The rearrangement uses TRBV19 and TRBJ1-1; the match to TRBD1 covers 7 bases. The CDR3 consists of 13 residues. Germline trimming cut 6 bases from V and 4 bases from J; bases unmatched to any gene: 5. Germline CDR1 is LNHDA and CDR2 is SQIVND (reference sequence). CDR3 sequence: CASSRGTATEAFF. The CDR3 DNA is TGTGCCAGTAGCCGAGGGACAGCCACTGAAGCTTTCTTT.

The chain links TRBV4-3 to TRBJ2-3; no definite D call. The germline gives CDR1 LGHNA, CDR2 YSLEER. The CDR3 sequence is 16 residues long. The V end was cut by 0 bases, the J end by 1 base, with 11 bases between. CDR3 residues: CASSQDSVPGTDTQYF. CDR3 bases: TGCGCCAGCAGCCAAGATTCGGTCCCGGGCACAGATACGCAGTATTTT.